The rows below give T cell receptor beta chains drawn from one sample of a study of cytomegalovirus exposure and HLA in healthy donors. The data were produced by immunoSEQ multiplex PCR, yet TCRdb's version contains in-frame clones alone and is incomplete. This table holds roughly 99,000 clones, about three quarters found once. The source material was PBMCs. The receptors shown here come from a man in his 60s in good health and CMV-seropositive. Both conserved end residues are part of each CDR3. D genes are given only for firm matches. Clone size is shown for a subset of rows, as once, few, many or a class of expanded clone.

J gene,clone size,D gene,V gene,CDR3 DNA,CDR3 protein
TRBJ2-1,.,TRBD2,TRBV25-1,TGTGCCAGCCGGACTAGCGGGGGGGCCAGTGAGCAGTTCTTC,CASRTSGGASEQFF
TRBJ2-5,few,.,TRBV19,TGTGCCAGTAGTTCACAAGAGACCCAGTACTTC,CASSSQETQYF
TRBJ2-7,few,.,TRBV6-5,TGTGCCAGCAGACGAACCGGGACATCTTTGGAGCAGTACTTC,CASRRTGTSLEQYF
TRBJ1-4,once,.,TRBV7-6,TGTGCCAGCCAAAGGGGTGGAAAAACCGAAAAACTGTTTTTT,CASQRGGKTEKLFF
TRBJ2-5,.,TRBD1,TRBV7-2,TGTGCCAGCAGCCCCACGGGAAGGGGGCAGGAGACCCAGTACTTC,CASSPTGRGQETQYF
TRBJ2-2,.,.,TRBV1,TGCACCAGCAGCCAAGGGGACAGAGCCCTACTACTTCATCACACCGGGGAGCTGTTTTTT,CTSSQGDRALLLHHTGELFF
TRBJ1-1,few,.,TRBV10-3,TGTGCCATCAGTGAGTCCCCAGGGATGAACACTGAAGCTTTCTTT,CAISESPGMNTEAFF
TRBJ2-2,once,TRBD2,TRBV7-9,TGTGCCAGCAGCTTCCACAGCGGGGGAGGGAACACCGGGGAGCTGTTTTTT,CASSFHSGGGNTGELFF
TRBJ1-5,.,TRBD1,TRBV6-5,TGTGCCAGCAGTCCTGACAGGGAGCAGCCCCAGCATTTT,CASSPDREQPQHF
TRBJ2-1,.,.,TRBV6-6,TGTGCCAGCACCTCTTTTCAGGGGGGTTACAATGAGCAGTTCTTC,CASTSFQGGYNEQFF
TRBJ2-5,.,TRBD2,TRBV9,TGTGCCAGCAGCGCCAATAGCGGGGGAGCGTATGAGACCCAGTACTTC,CASSANSGGAYETQYF
TRBJ2-2,.,TRBD2,TRBV4-1,TGCGCCAGCAGCCAAGATGGGCTAGCGGGGGTGACCGGGGAGCTGTTTTTT,CASSQDGLAGVTGELFF
TRBJ2-7,few,TRBD1,TRBV6-6,TGTGCCAGCAGCTTAGGAGGACAGGTCAGCATCGAGCAGTACTTC,CASSLGGQVSIEQYF
TRBJ2-7,few,.,TRBV4-3,TGCGCCAGCAGCCCTCAGTTAGGGGATTACGAGCAGTACTTC,CASSPQLGDYEQYF
TRBJ2-3,.,.,TRBV4-2,TGTGCCAGCAGCCAAGATCCCCCGGGGGGCACAGATACGCAGTATTTT,CASSQDPPGGTDTQYF
TRBJ2-6,.,.,TRBV28,TGTGCCAGCAGTTTAGGGGGGACTGGGGCCAACGTCCTGACTTTC,CASSLGGTGANVLTF